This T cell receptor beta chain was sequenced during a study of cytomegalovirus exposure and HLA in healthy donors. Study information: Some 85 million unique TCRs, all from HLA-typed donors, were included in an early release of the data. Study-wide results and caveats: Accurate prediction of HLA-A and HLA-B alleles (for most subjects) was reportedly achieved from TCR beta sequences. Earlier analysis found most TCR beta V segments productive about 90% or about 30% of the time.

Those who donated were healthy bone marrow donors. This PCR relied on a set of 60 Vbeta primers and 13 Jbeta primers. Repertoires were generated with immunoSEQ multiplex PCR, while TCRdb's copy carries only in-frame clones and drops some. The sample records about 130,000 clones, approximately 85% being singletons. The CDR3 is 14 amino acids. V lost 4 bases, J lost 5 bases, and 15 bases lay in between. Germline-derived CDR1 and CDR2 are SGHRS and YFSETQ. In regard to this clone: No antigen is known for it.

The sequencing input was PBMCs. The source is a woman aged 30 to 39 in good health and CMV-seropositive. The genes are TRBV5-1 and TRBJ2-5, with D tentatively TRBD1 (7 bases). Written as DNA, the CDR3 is TGCGCCAGCAGCGCGGGGACAGAGGCGGAGACCCAGTACTTC. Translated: CASSAGTEAETQYF.